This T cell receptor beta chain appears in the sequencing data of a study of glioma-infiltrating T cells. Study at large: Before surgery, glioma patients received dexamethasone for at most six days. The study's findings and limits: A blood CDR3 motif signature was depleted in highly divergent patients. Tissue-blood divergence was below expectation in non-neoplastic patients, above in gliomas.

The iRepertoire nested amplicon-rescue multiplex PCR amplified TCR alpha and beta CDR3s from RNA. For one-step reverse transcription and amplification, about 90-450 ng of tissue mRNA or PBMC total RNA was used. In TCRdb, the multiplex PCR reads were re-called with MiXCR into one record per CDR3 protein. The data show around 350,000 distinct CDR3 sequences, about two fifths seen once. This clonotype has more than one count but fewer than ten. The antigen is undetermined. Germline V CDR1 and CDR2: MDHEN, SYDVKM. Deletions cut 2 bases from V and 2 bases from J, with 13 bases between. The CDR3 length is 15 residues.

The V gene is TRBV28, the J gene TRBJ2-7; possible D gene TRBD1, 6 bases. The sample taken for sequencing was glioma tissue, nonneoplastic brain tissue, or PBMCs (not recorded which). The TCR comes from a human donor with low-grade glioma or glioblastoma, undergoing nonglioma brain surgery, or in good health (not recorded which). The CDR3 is CASSLEGHLPYEQYF. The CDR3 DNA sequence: TGTGCCAGCAGTTTAGAGGGACACCTGCCCTACGAGCAGTACTTC.